These 32 T cell receptor beta chains originate from one sample sequenced in a study of T cells after yellow fever vaccination. TCRdb analysed the 5' RACE reads with MiXCR anew, one entry per CDR3 protein. The sample lists about 320,000 distinct CDR3 sequences, over 3.5% occurring once. The material was PBMCs, obtained 15 days after the yellow fever booster vaccination. The receptors originated from a man aged 18 to 29 who received the YFV17D yellow fever vaccine.

This clonotype was seen only a few times. J is TRBJ1-1 and V is TRBV6-1; D uncertain. Between the trimmed V and J ends, which lost 7 bases and 3 bases, there was a span of 21 bases. The CDR3 totals 16 residues. Germline CDR1 and CDR2: MNHNS and SASEGT. The CDR3 DNA is TGTGCCAGCAACCCCCTCCTGTGGATCATCTACACTGAAGCTTTCTTT. This encodes CASNPLLWIIYTEAFF.

This clonotype has more than one count but fewer than ten. This chain joins TRBV7-2 and TRBJ2-1, with D possibly TRBD1 on 5 matching bases. The CDR3 sequence is 13 residues long. Germline V gene sequence: CDR1 SGHTA, CDR2 FQGNSA. V was pared by 3 bases and J by 6 bases, with 9 bases between. CDR3 in amino acids: CASSFSQVNEQFF. DNA of the CDR3: TGTGCCAGCAGCTTTTCACAGGTCAATGAGCAGTTCTTC. Together with reference TRBV7-2 and TRBJ2-1, the CDR3 gives the full variable domain: GAGVSQSPSNKVTEKGKDVELRCDPISGHTALYWYRQSLGQGLEFLIYFQGNSAPDKSGLPSDRFSAERTGGSVSTLTIQRTQQEDSAVYLCASSFSQVNEQFFGPGTRLTVL.

This chain uses TRBV7-2 with TRBJ1-4; the D gene is possibly TRBD1 (5 bases). The V end was cut by 5 bases, the J end by 7 bases, with 20 bases between. The germline V gene has CDR1 SGHTA and CDR2 FQGNSA. The CDR3 extends over 16 amino acids. DNA of the CDR3: TGTGCCAGCAGCCGCCTGGGTGGGGGGATACCTGAAAAACTGTTTTTT. This sequence encodes CASSRLGGGIPEKLFF.

This clonotype has ten or more counts. The V and J genes are TRBV6-5 and TRBJ2-2, with 9 bases aligning to TRBD2. The CDR3 is 14 amino acids. Looked up from germline, CDR1 is MNHEY and CDR2 is SVGAGI. J was trimmed by 6 bases and V by 7 bases; bases with no gene match: 6. CDR3 bases: TGTGCCAGCAAGGGACTAGCTCGGGCCGGGGAGCTGTTTTTT. This translates into CASKGLARAGELFF.

This clonotype was recorded many times. V is TRBV10-3 and J is TRBJ1-2; no clear D. The ends were cut back, 0 bases at V and 3 bases at J, with 8 bases in the middle. The CDR3 has 14 residues. Germline V gene lookup returns CDR1 ENHRY and CDR2 SYGVKD. DNA for the CDR3: TGTGCCATCAGTGAGTCCCCAGGTTACTATGGCTACACCTTC. Amino acid sequence: CAISESPGYYGYTF.

This clonotype was counted a few times. The chain is built from TRBV5-1 and TRBJ2-2, with 8 bases that match TRBD2. The CDR3 spans 15 residues. Germline-derived CDR1 and CDR2 are SGHRS and YFSETQ. The V gene end was trimmed by 3 bases and the J gene end by 4 bases; junction bases not matched to a gene: 5. The CDR3 spells CASSYQRGFTGELFF. Here the CDR3 DNA reads TGCGCCAGCAGCTACCAGCGGGGGTTCACCGGGGAGCTGTTTTTT.

This clonotype has a count of ten or more. V is TRBV7-2 and J is TRBJ2-5; tentatively, D is TRBD1 (6 bases). Germline lookup yields CDR1 SGHTA and CDR2 FQGNSA. CDR3 length equals 14 residues. Trimming left V 0 bases short and J 5 bases short, with 10 bases between. The CDR3 region is CASSLASQGETQYF. The CDR3 coding sequence is TGTGCCAGCAGCTTAGCCAGCCAGGGGGAGACCCAGTACTTC.

The chain has TRBV5-5 and TRBJ2-5; 7 nucleotides align to TRBD1. This CDR3 spans 17 amino acids. V shed 1 base and J 1 base; nucleotides not matched to a gene: 10. Per the germline V gene, CDR1 is SGHKS and CDR2 is YYEKEE (reference sequence). CDR3: CASSLFPDRPIQETQYF. CDR3 nucleotides: TGTGCCAGCAGCTTGTTCCCGGACAGGCCCATCCAAGAGACCCAGTACTTC.

The chain carries TRBV18 and TRBJ2-7, with 9 bases fitting TRBD1. Germline V CDR1 and CDR2: KGHSH, LQKENI. CDR3 length: 13 residues. V lost 6 bases and J lost 2; bases outside the gene matches: 2. The CDR3 here is CASSGQGTYEQYF. CDR3 DNA sequence: TGTGCCAGCTCGGGACAGGGAACCTACGAGCAGTACTTC. Filled out from reference TRBV18 and TRBJ2-7, the complete variable domain reads NAGVMQNPRHLVRRRGQEARLRCSPMKGHSHVYWYRQLPEEGLKFMVYLQKENIIDESGMPKERFSAEFPKEGPSILRIQQVVRGDSAAYFCASSGQGTYEQYFGPGTRLTVT.

This clonotype was detected only a few times. The chain employs TRBV6-2 or TRBV6-3 and TRBJ2-1; D call uncertain. The germline CDR1 and CDR2 sequences are MNHEY and SVGEGT. The CDR3 consists of 17 residues. The V gene lost 1 base and the J gene lost 0 bases, with 13 bases spanning the gap. The CDR3 DNA reads as TGTGCCAGCAGTTACTGGGGTATCTTGAGCTCCTACAATGAGCAGTTCTTC. Translating it yields CASSYWGILSSYNEQFF.

Ten or more counts support this clonotype. J is TRBJ1-1 and V is TRBV20-1, with D maybe TRBD1 (5 bases). Trimming removed 3 bases from V and 4 bases from J, with 12 bases in between. This CDR3 is built from 13 residues. CDR1 is DFQATT and CDR2 is SNEGSKA in the germline V gene (reference sequence). CDR3 bases: TGCAGTGCTAGGTCAGGGCGGAGCACTGAAGCTTTCTTT. Its translation is CSARSGRSTEAFF.

This clonotype has at least ten counts. This CDR3 is CASSPRGISYEQYF. The CDR3 nucleotides read TGTGCCAGCAGTCCCCGTGGCATCTCCTACGAGCAGTACTTC. The chain is built from TRBV12-3 or TRBV12-4 and TRBJ2-7, with D unresolved. The CDR3 loop spans 14 amino acids. V lost 5 bases, J lost 0 bases, and 11 bases lay in between.

The sample holds many counts of this clonotype. The CDR3 reads CAISSGTGGHNEQFF. CDR3 sequence (DNA): TGTGCCATCAGTTCCGGGACAGGGGGTCATAATGAGCAGTTCTTC. V and J are TRBV10-3 and TRBJ2-1, with TRBD1 matching over 11 bases. V was clipped by 5 bases and J by 7 bases; unmatched bases: 7. Germline V gene lookup returns CDR1 ENHRY and CDR2 SYGVKD. The CDR3 has 15 residues.

V and J are TRBV12-3 or TRBV12-4 and TRBJ1-1, with 9 bases lining up with TRBD1. The CDR3 length is 16 residues. The ends lost 5 bases at V and 5 bases at J; junction bases unmatched: 12. DNA of the CDR3: TGTGCCAGCAGTCCCGGGACAGGGATGGTGGGGACTGAAGCTTTCTTT. Translated: CASSPGTGMVGTEAFF.

Only a few counts were recorded for this clonotype. The chain uses TRBV4-1 and TRBJ2-5, with D maybe TRBD2 (6 bases). Germline CDR1 is MGHRA and CDR2 is YSYEKL. The CDR3 has 16 residues. The V gene lost 0 bases and the J gene lost 2 bases, with 13 bases spanning the gap. The CDR3 DNA follows: TGCGCCAGCAGCCAAGATGGGGGGATCAAGCAAGAGACCCAGTACTTC. Amino acid sequence: CASSQDGGIKQETQYF.

The sample holds a few counts of this clonotype. V and J are TRBV7-2 and TRBJ1-2; maybe TRBD1 (6 bases). Germline V lookup: CDR1 SGHTA, CDR2 FQGNSA. The CDR3 is 14 amino acids. V was shortened by 5 bases and J by 3 bases, with 13 bases between the two germline ends. The CDR3 spells CASSAPQGYYGYTF. The CDR3 DNA reads as TGTGCCAGCAGCGCCCCGCAGGGGTACTATGGCTACACCTTC.

This clonotype was picked up many times. The J gene is TRBJ2-7, the V gene TRBV7-6; 7 bases agree with TRBD1. The CDR3 runs to 14 residues. V trimming: 5 bases; J trimming: 3 bases; junction bases outside the gene matches: 7. CDR1 is SGHVS, CDR2 FNYEAQ, per germline. CDR3 coding DNA: TGTGCCAGCAGCCCACCGGGACAGAGCTACGAGCAGTACTTC. It specifies CASSPPGQSYEQYF.

Ten or more counts support this clonotype. The chain is built from TRBV6-2 or TRBV6-3 and TRBJ2-7; 13 nucleotides match TRBD2. From germline, CDR1 is MNHEY and CDR2 SVGEGT. This CDR3 spans 18 amino acids. V trimming: 4 bases; J trimming: 6 bases; junction bases outside the gene matches: 15. CDR3 loop: CASSSWTSGGRRAGEQYF. The CDR3 DNA follows: TGTGCCAGCAGTTCCTGGACTAGCGGGGGCCGAAGAGCAGGCGAGCAGTACTTC.

Many counts were recorded for this clonotype. V and J are TRBV5-1 and TRBJ2-1; D ambiguous. The CDR3 extends over 17 amino acids. Per the germline V gene, CDR1 is SGHRS and CDR2 is YFSETQ. V was cut by 4 bases and J by 0 bases, with 17 bases left in between. The CDR3 region has the DNA TGCGCCAGCAGCCCCCACTACGGTAGGAGCTCCTACAATGAGCAGTTCTTC. Amino acid sequence: CASSPHYGRSSYNEQFF.

This clonotype was detected ten times or more. The CDR3 here is CASSMGNEQFF. In nucleotides, the CDR3 is TGTGCCAGTAGTATGGGGAATGAGCAGTTCTTC. This chain connects TRBV19 to TRBJ2-1, with D unclear. The CDR3 totals 11 residues. CDR1 and CDR2 (germline): LNHDA, SQIVND (reference sequence). Trimming took off 3 bases at V and 7 bases at J, with 4 bases between the two ends.

The chain joins TRBV7-2 to TRBJ2-7, with 8 bases identical to TRBD1. CDR1 is SGHTA and CDR2 is FQGNSA in the germline V gene. V was pared by 5 bases and J by 1 base, with 10 bases of the junction left unmatched. CDR3 size: 16 residues. The CDR3 DNA reads TGTGCCAGCAGCATAACCGGGACAGGTCTTTCCTACGAGCAGTACTTC. Translating it yields CASSITGTGLSYEQYF. The full variable domain, completed using reference TRBV7-2 and TRBJ2-7, is GAGVSQSPSNKVTEKGKDVELRCDPISGHTALYWYRQSLGQGLEFLIYFQGNSAPDKSGLPSDRFSAERTGGSVSTLTIQRTQQEDSAVYLCASSITGTGLSYEQYFGPGTRLTVT.

This clonotype has ten or more counts. The chain recombines TRBV21-1 with TRBJ1-5. TRBV21-1 is termed a pseudogene. The CDR3 has 14 residues. The CDR3 reads CASSKAGGNQPQHF. The CDR3 DNA is TGTGCCAGCAGCAAAGCCGGGGGCAATCAGCCCCAGCATTTT.

V and J are TRBV9 and TRBJ2-6; the D is unclear. V lost 0 bases, J lost 0 bases, and 13 bases lay in between. CDR1 and CDR2 (germline): SGDLS, YYNGEE. The CDR3 loop spans 18 amino acids. The CDR3 region is CASSVEGGLTSGANVLTF. The CDR3 DNA is TGTGCCAGCAGCGTAGAGGGCGGATTGACCTCTGGGGCCAACGTCCTGACTTTC. The whole variable domain, remainder taken from reference TRBV9 and TRBJ2-6, is DSGVTQTPKHLITATGQRVTLRCSPRSGDLSVYWYQQSLDQGLQFLIQYYNGEERAKGNILERFSAQQFPDLHSELNLSSLELGDSALYFCASSVEGGLTSGANVLTFGAGSRLTVL.

This clonotype occurred a few times. The V call is TRBV5-1, the J call TRBJ1-1; TRBD1 matches at 8 bases. Per germline, CDR1 SGHRS and CDR2 YFSETQ. The CDR3 extends over 16 amino acids. The ends lost 3 bases at V and 0 bases at J; junction bases unmatched: 7. The CDR3: CASSWTPGQVNTEAFF. As DNA, the CDR3 is TGCGCCAGCAGCTGGACACCGGGACAGGTGAACACTGAAGCTTTCTTT.

This clonotype came up many times. The chain combines TRBV20-1 with TRBJ1-1; TRBD1 matches at 9 bases. Germline lookup yields CDR1 DFQATT and CDR2 SNEGSKA (reference sequence). V was clipped by 8 bases and J by 6 bases; unmatched bases: 7. This CDR3 region has 12 residues. The CDR3 reads CSIPGQGAEAFF. The CDR3 nucleotides read TGCAGTATCCCGGGACAGGGCGCTGAAGCTTTCTTT.

This clonotype occurred a few times. The chain recombines TRBV5-1 with TRBJ2-2; no clear D. V dropped 1 base and J dropped 6 bases, with 16 bases sitting between them. Germline assignment: CDR1 SGHRS and CDR2 YFSETQ. CDR3 length: 16 amino acids. Here the CDR3 DNA reads TGCGCCAGCAGCTTGATCAGTTTTTTACCCCCCGGGGAGCTGTTTTTT. Its translation: CASSLISFLPPGELFF.

In its sample, this clonotype was seen many times. The J gene is TRBJ1-1, the V gene TRBV6-6; a weak D match, TRBD1 (5 bases). Trimming removed 6 bases at V and 7 bases at J, with 18 bases between. In germline, CDR1 is MNHNY, CDR2 SVGAGI (reference sequence). The length of the CDR3 is 14 residues. CDR3 loop: CASSPPWGGSEAFF. In nucleotides, the CDR3 is TGTGCCAGCAGCCCCCCCTGGGGGGGAAGTGAAGCTTTCTTT.

This clonotype occurred many times. V is TRBV6-6 and J is TRBJ1-5; D is possibly TRBD1 (5 bases). Trimming removed 6 bases at V and 7 bases at J, with 13 bases between. CDR1 MNHNY and CDR2 SVGAGI come from the germline V gene (reference sequence). The CDR3 contains 13 residues. The CDR3 protein is CASSPGAGQPQHF. CDR3 sequence (DNA): TGTGCCAGCAGCCCCGGGGCAGGGCAGCCCCAGCATTTT.

In its sample, this clonotype was seen a few times. This chain links TRBV5-6 with TRBJ2-5; TRBD2 matches 7 bases. Germline loops: CDR1 SGHDT, CDR2 YYEEEE. V trimming: 4 bases; J trimming: 3 bases; junction bases outside the gene matches: 9. The CDR3 is made up of 15 amino acids. The CDR3 reads CASSPTGGRKETQYF. DNA of the CDR3: TGTGCCAGCAGCCCCACGGGGGGTCGGAAAGAGACCCAGTACTTC.

The rearrangement uses TRBV11-2 and TRBJ2-7; no definite D call. The germline CDR1 and CDR2 sequences are SGHAT and FQNNGV. This CDR3 has 15 residues. The V end lost 5 bases, the J end lost 0 bases, and 14 bases lay between the germline ends. CDR3 sequence (DNA): TGTGCCAGCAGCCCCCATACGAGAAGCTCCTACGAGCAGTACTTC. This codes for CASSPHTRSSYEQYF. Using reference TRBV11-2 and TRBJ2-7 for the parts outside the CDR3, the full variable domain is EAGVAQSPRYKIIEKRQSVAFWCNPISGHATLYWYQQILGQGPKLLIQFQNNGVVDDSQLPKDRFSAERLKGVDSTLKIQPAKLEDSAVYLCASSPHTRSSYEQYFGPGTRLTVT.

Many counts were recorded for this clonotype. This chain uses TRBV9 with TRBJ2-3; 10 nucleotides match TRBD2. From germline, CDR1 is SGDLS and CDR2 YYNGEE. Germline trimming cut 8 bases from V and 2 bases from J; bases unmatched to any gene: 5. The CDR3 has 14 amino acids. CDR3 in DNA: TGTGCCAGTGGAACTAGCGGGGCCACAGATACGCAGTATTTT. This codes for CASGTSGATDTQYF.

The chain recombines TRBV7-2 with TRBJ2-7; a weak D match, TRBD2 (6 bases). V dropped 4 bases and J dropped 2 bases, with 9 bases sitting between them. There are 13 residues in the CDR3. Germline CDR1 SGHTA, CDR2 FQGNSA. In nucleotides, the CDR3 is TGTGCCAGCAGCTACCCGGGAGCCTACGAGCAGTACTTC. It encodes CASSYPGAYEQYF. Full variable domain (outside the CDR3, taken from reference TRBV7-2 and TRBJ2-7): GAGVSQSPSNKVTEKGKDVELRCDPISGHTALYWYRQSLGQGLEFLIYFQGNSAPDKSGLPSDRFSAERTGGSVSTLTIQRTQQEDSAVYLCASSYPGAYEQYFGPGTRLTVT.